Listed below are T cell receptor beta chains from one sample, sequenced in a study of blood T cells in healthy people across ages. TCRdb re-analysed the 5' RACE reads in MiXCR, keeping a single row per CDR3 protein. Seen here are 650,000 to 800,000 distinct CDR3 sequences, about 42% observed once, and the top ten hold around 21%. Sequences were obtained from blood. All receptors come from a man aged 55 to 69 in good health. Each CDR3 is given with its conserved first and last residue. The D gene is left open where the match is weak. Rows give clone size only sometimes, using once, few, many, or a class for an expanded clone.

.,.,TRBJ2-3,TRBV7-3,CASSVGFSDTQYF,TGTGCCAGCAGCGTAGGCTTTTCAGATACGCAGTATTTT
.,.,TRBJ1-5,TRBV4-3,CASSQEGRADQPQHF,TGCGCCAGCAGCCAAGAGGGCAGGGCCGATCAGCCCCAGCATTTT
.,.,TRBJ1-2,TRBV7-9,CASSLGRSANGYGYTF,TGTGCCAGCAGCTTAGGACGGTCAGCTAACGGCTATGGCTACACCTTC
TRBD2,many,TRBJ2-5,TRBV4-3,CASSPQPGTTGETQYF,TGCGCCAGCAGTCCTCAACCCGGGACTACGGGGGAGACCCAGTACTTC
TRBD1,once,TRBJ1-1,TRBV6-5,CASSYSGQANTEAFF,TGTGCCAGCAGTTACTCGGGACAGGCGAACACTGAAGCTTTCTTT
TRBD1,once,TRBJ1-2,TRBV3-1,CASSHGDRAGGYTF,TGTGCCAGCAGCCATGGGGACAGGGCGGGTGGCTACACCTTC
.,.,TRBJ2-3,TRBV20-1,CSARLGRGAVADTQYF,TGCAGTGCTAGACTAGGACGAGGAGCTGTCGCAGATACGCAGTATTTT
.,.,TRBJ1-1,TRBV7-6,CASSPGDFLTEAFF,TGTGCCAGCAGCCCGGGAGATTTCCTCACTGAAGCTTTCTTT
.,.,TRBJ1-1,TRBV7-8,CASSSQGANTEAFF,TGTGCCAGCAGCTCCCAGGGAGCGAACACTGAAGCTTTCTTT
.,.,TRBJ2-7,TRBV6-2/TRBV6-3,CASSYRRGEVWNEQYF,TGTGCCAGCAGTTACCGCAGAGGGGAGGTATGGAACGAGCAGTACTTC
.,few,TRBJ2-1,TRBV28,CASSLGMVYEQFF,TGTGCCAGCAGTTTAGGGATGGTGTATGAGCAGTTCTTC
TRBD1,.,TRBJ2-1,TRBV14,CASSLQPGGSGNEQFF,TGTGCCAGCAGCCTACAACCAGGGGGCTCGGGCAATGAGCAGTTCTTC
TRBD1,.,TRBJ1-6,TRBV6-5,CASSYSRPDGSGGSPLHF,TGTGCCAGCAGTTACTCGAGGCCGGACGGGTCAGGGGGGTCACCCCTCCACTTT
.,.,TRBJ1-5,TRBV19,CASTTGMPGQPQHF,TGTGCCAGCACCACAGGGATGCCGGGTCAGCCCCAGCATTTT
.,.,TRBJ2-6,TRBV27,CASTTGRSGANVLTF,TGTGCCAGCACAACAGGACGCTCTGGGGCCAACGTCCTGACTTTC
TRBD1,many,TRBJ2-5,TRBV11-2,CASSLVGQGTETQYF,TGTGCCAGCAGCTTAGTGGGACAGGGGACAGAGACCCAGTACTTC
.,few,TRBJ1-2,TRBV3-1,CASSQFSGDTYGYTF,TGTGCCAGCAGCCAATTTTCGGGGGACACCTATGGCTACACCTTC
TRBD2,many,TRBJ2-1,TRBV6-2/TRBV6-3,CASTIREGGYNEQFF,TGTGCCAGCACCATTCGGGAGGGAGGCTACAATGAGCAGTTCTTC
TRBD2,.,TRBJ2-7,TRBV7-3,CASSQLAGGTYEHYF,TGTGCCAGCAGCCAACTAGCGGGGGGCACCTACGAGCATTACTTC
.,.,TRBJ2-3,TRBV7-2,CASSLGRGESTDTQYF,TGTGCCAGCAGTCTCGGTCGGGGAGAGAGCACAGATACGCAGTATTTT
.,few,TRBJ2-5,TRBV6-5,CASSYRGSFQETQYF,TGTGCCAGCAGTTACAGGGGAAGTTTTCAAGAGACCCAGTACTTC
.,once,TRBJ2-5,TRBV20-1,CSALEGPILYNEQYF,TGCAGTGCTCTCGAGGGGCCTATATTATACAATGAGCAGTACTTC
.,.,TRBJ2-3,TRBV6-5,CASSYGEGVTDTQYF,TGTGCCAGCAGTTATGGGGAGGGGGTCACAGATACGCAGTATTTT
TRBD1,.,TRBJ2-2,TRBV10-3,CAISPGTGKPRWTGELFF,TGTGCCATCAGCCCCGGGACAGGAAAACCTCGGTGGACCGGGGAGCTGTTTTTT
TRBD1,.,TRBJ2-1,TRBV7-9,CATQGASYNEQFF,TGTGCCACTCAGGGGGCCTCCTACAATGAGCAGTTCTTC
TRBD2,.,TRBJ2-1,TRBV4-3,CASSQSGRPHNEQFF,TGCGCCAGCAGCCAAAGCGGGAGGCCCCACAATGAGCAGTTCTTC
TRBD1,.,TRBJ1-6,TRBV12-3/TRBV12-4,CASGDRGYNSPLHF,TGTGCCAGCGGGGACAGGGGCTATAATTCACCCCTCCACTTT
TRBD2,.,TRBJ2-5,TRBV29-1,CSVDDGGMETQYF,TGCAGCGTTGACGACGGGGGGATGGAGACCCAGTACTTC
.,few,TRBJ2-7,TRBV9,CASSGGEAPYEQYF,TGTGCCAGCAGCGGGGGGGAAGCACCCTACGAGCAGTACTTC
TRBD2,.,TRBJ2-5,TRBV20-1,CSARGLAGGGETQYF,TGCAGTGCTAGAGGACTAGCGGGGGGCGGAGAGACCCAGTACTTC
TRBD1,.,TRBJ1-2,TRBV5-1,CASSPSGQGLKGYTF,TGCGCCAGCAGCCCCTCGGGACAGGGCTTGAAAGGCTACACCTTC
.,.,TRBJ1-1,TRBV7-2,CASSVRGRGTEAFF,TGTGCCAGCAGCGTAAGGGGTCGGGGAACTGAAGCTTTCTTT
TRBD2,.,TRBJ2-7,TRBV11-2,CASSPGLALTYEQYF,TGTGCCAGCAGCCCCGGACTAGCGCTAACCTACGAGCAGTACTTC
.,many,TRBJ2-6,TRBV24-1,CATSDGGQTSGANVLTF,TGTGCCACCAGTGATGGGGGCCAGACCTCTGGGGCCAACGTCCTGACTTTC
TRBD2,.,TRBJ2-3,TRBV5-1,CASRSRLAGGNYSTDTQYF,TGCGCCAGCAGATCCCGGCTAGCGGGGGGTAATTATAGCACAGATACGCAGTATTTT
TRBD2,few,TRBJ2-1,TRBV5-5,CASSKRTSGGAKNGQFF,TGTGCCAGCAGCAAGAGGACTAGCGGGGGAGCCAAGAATGGGCAGTTCTTC
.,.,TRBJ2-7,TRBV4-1,CASSPSPAVSYEQYF,TGCGCCAGCAGCCCATCCCCAGCAGTCTCCTACGAGCAGTACTTC
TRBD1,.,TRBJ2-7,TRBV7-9,CASRDSAGTGSYEQYF,TGTGCCAGCAGAGATTCTGCCGGGACAGGGTCCTACGAGCAGTACTTC
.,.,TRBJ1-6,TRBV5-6,CASSLSGTRTDSPLHF,TGTGCCAGCAGCCTATCCGGGACCCGTACCGATTCACCCCTCCACTTT
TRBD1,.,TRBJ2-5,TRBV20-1,CSARLGQGARRMETQYF,TGCAGTGCTAGACTTGGACAGGGGGCGCGGAGGATGGAGACCCAGTACTTC
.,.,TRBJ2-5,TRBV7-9,CASSLEASGEQYF,TGTGCCAGCAGCTTAGAGGCCTCTGGGGAGCAGTACTTC
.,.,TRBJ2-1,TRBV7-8,CASSLAWGSGLGEQFF,TGTGCCAGCAGCTTAGCCTGGGGGTCGGGGCTGGGTGAGCAGTTCTTC
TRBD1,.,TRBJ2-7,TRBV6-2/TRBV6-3,CASRETGGESYEQYF,TGTGCCAGCAGAGAGACAGGGGGCGAATCCTACGAGCAGTACTTC
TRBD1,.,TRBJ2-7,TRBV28,CASRERTGRRNEQYF,TGTGCCAGCAGAGAACGGACAGGGCGGAGGAACGAGCAGTACTTC
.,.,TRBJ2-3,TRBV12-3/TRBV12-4,CASGRGFTDTQYF,TGTGCCAGCGGGCGGGGATTCACAGATACGCAGTATTTT
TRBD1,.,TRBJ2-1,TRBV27,CASSLTGTGSYEQFF,TGTGCCAGCAGTTTAACCGGGACAGGATCCTACGAGCAGTTCTTC
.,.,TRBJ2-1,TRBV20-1,CSALQGSSYNEQFF,TGCAGTGCCCTACAGGGTTCCTCCTACAATGAGCAGTTCTTC
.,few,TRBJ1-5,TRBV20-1,CSARDGAGAPNQPQHF,TGCAGTGCTAGAGATGGGGCAGGCGCCCCCAATCAGCCCCAGCATTTT
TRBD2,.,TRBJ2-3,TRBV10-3,CAIQEREQDTQYF,TGTGCCATCCAAGAGCGGGAGCAAGATACGCAGTATTTT
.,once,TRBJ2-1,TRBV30,CAWKTGNEQFF,TGTGCCTGGAAAACAGGGAATGAGCAGTTCTTC
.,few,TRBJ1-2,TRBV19,CASSYLGTNYGYTF,TGTGCCAGTAGCTACCTCGGGACTAACTATGGCTACACCTTC
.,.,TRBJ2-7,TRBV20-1,CSARGRRQTSYEQYF,TGCAGTGCTAGAGGTCGACGGCAGACCTCCTACGAGCAGTACTTC
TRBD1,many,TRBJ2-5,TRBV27,CASSSLGGSGTQYF,TGTGCCAGCAGTTCGTTAGGGGGCAGCGGTACCCAGTACTTC
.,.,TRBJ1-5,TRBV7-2,CASSWDNSNQPQHF,TGTGCCAGCAGCTGGGACAATAGCAATCAGCCCCAGCATTTT